This paragraph covers one T cell receptor (beta chain) sequence. V was clipped by 8 bases and J by 0 bases, with 10 bases between them. The germline CDR1 and CDR2 sequences are SGHAT and FQDESV (reference sequence). The CDR3 is made up of 13 amino acids. Time point described: after dendritic cell vaccination, including at tumor progression/relapse. Only patients with spare fresh-frozen tumor and over two years of follow-up were included. Primers: 60 V beta forward and 13 J beta reverse. Clones were sequenced by immunoSEQ multiplex PCR, and TCRdb holds only the in-frame ones, with some missing. Among around 60,000 clones listed, around nine tenths were seen once. These data are taken from a study of glioma-infiltrating T cells after dendritic cell vaccination.

The specimen was blood, collected after dendritic cell vaccination. The receptor's source is a human donor with glioblastoma. The chain employs TRBV11-1 and TRBJ1-1, with D possibly TRBD1 on 5 matching bases. Here the CDR3 DNA reads TGTGCCAGCGGAAGACAGTTGAACACTGAAGCTTTCTTT. Translation gives CASGRQLNTEAFF.